These 10 T cell receptor beta chains were all obtained from the same sample, sequenced in a study of blood T cell repertoires in COVID-19. Only in-frame clones appear in the TCRdb table, and some are missing; sequencing was by immunoSEQ multiplex PCR. The sample yields approximately 300,000 clones, about nine tenths seen once. The sample taken for sequencing was peripheral blood. The receptors were gathered from a man in his late teens or twenties with active or convalescent COVID-19.

This rearrangement joins TRBV14 to TRBJ1-2; D may be TRBD1 (5 bases). Germline loops: CDR1 SGHDN, CDR2 FVKESK. With 4 bases removed from V and 0 bases from J, the gap between germline ends came to 15 bases. The CDR3 is 16 amino acids. The CDR3, as DNA: TGTGCCAGCAGCCCCAACACAGGCACAACTAACTATGGCTACACCTTC. Encoded protein: CASSPNTGTTNYGYTF.

The chain carries TRBV3-1 (or the pseudogene TRBV3-2) and TRBJ2-5; a possible D gene is TRBD1 (7 bases). The length of the CDR3 is 16 residues. CDR1 is LGHDT and CDR2 is YNNKEL in the germline V gene (reference sequence). V lost 1 base and J 5 bases, leaving 17 bases between the germline ends. CDR3 in amino acids: CASSQGDSTGRETQYF. DNA for the CDR3: TGTGCCAGCAGCCAAGGGGACTCGACAGGGAGGGAGACCCAGTACTTC.

This chain joins TRBV4-3 and TRBJ1-1; TRBD1 matches at 7 bases. Germline values: CDR1 LGHNA, CDR2 YSLEER. Germline trimming cut 4 bases from V and 7 bases from J; bases unmatched to any gene: 9. The CDR3 sequence is 14 residues long. For the CDR3, the DNA is TGCGCCAGCAGCCGCAGCCCAGGGACAGTTGAAGCTTTCTTT. Protein: CASSRSPGTVEAFF.

CDR3 DNA sequence: TGTGCCAGCAGCTTAGCTATTACAGGGGATGGCTACACCTTC. Amino acid sequence: CASSLAITGDGYTF. V usage is TRBV7-2 and J usage is TRBJ1-2; 7 bases agree with TRBD1. V lost 0 bases to trimming and J lost 6 bases; unmatched junction nucleotides: 4. The CDR3 is 14 amino acids. The germline V gene has CDR1 SGHTA and CDR2 FQGNSA.

This clone was observed once. This chain links TRBV2 with TRBJ2-6, with D perhaps matching TRBD2 (6 bases). Germline CDR1 SNHLY, CDR2 FYNNEI. The CDR3 is made up of 16 amino acids. The V end lost 9 bases, the J end lost 0 bases, and 15 bases lay between the germline ends. CDR3 nucleotide sequence: TGTGCCAGTGGAGGGCCAGTCTTCTCTGGGGCCAACGTCCTGACTTTC. It codes for CASGGPVFSGANVLTF.

The rearrangement links TRBV7-6 to TRBJ2-7; D is perhaps TRBD2 (5 bases). The V gene lost 4 bases and the J gene lost 4 bases, with 23 bases spanning the gap. The CDR3 loop spans 17 amino acids. Per the germline V gene, CDR1 is SGHVS and CDR2 is FNYEAQ. The CDR3 DNA follows: TGTGCCAGCAGCTCCGGGCTAAGCGCGGGCCCAATGTACGAGCAGTACTTC. This encodes CASSSGLSAGPMYEQYF.

The chain combines TRBV11-2 with TRBJ1-1; D unresolved. The V gene's germline CDR1 is SGHAT and CDR2 FQNNGV. The CDR3 length is 15 residues. V was pared by 3 bases and J by 0 bases, with 11 bases between. CDR3 protein: CASSLLGEMNTEAFF. DNA for the CDR3: TGTGCCAGCAGCTTGCTGGGAGAGATGAACACTGAAGCTTTCTTT.

This clone was found once. The chain employs TRBV5-1 and TRBJ1-2; TRBD1 aligns across 11 bases. Trimming at V came to 5 bases and at J to 7 bases, leaving 7 bases not matched to a gene. Germline values: CDR1 SGHRS, CDR2 YFSETQ. The CDR3 loop spans 14 amino acids. CDR3: CASSPGTGGLGYTF. CDR3 DNA: TGCGCCAGCAGTCCCGGGACAGGGGGTCTTGGCTACACCTTC.

The chain is built from TRBV28 and TRBJ2-5; D gene unclear. The CDR3 runs 11 residues. Trimming shortened V by 4 bases and J by 6 bases, and 6 bases separated the two germline ends. Per germline, CDR1 MDHEN and CDR2 SYDVKM. The CDR3 DNA follows: TGTGCCAGCAGTTGGGCGAAGACCCAGTACTTC. Its protein is CASSWAKTQYF.

The rearrangement joins TRBV5-1 to TRBJ2-5; 8 nucleotides line up with TRBD2. The germline V gene encodes CDR1 SGHRS and CDR2 YFSETQ. This CDR3 spans 16 amino acids. V was pared by 1 base and J by 4 bases, with 9 bases of the junction left unmatched. CDR3 sequence (DNA): TGCGCCAGCAGCTTGTACGGCGGGAGGAACCTAGAGACCCAGTACTTC. This codes for CASSLYGGRNLETQYF.